These T cell receptor beta chains were read from a single sample in a study of regulatory T cells in long-lasting Graves disease. In TCRdb, the multiplex PCR reads were re-called with MiXCR into one record per CDR3 protein. The sample records roughly 400,000 distinct CDR3 sequences, around 21% being singletons. Here the sequenced sample was peripheral blood mononuclear cells (PBMCs), taken when the disease was refractory, from a patient treated with antithyroid drugs. These receptors came from a female donor with Graves disease. The CDR3 runs from the conserved cysteine through the conserved F or W. The D gene is left open where the match is weak. Clone size appears in some rows only: once, few, many, or a class for an expanded clone.

size: .
V: TRBV7-3
J: TRBJ1-5
D: .
CDR3: CASSLKSERRNQPQHF
DNA: TGTGCCAGCAGCTTAAAGTCTGAGAGACGGAATCAGCCCCAGCATTTT

size: few
V: TRBV28
J: TRBJ1-3
D: .
CDR3: CASSSSWNTIYF
DNA: TGTGCCAGCAGTTCCTCTTGGAACACCATATATTTT

size: .
V: TRBV19
J: TRBJ2-5
D: TRBD1
CDR3: CASSIGPARTGVETQYF
DNA: TGTGCCAGTAGTATAGGTCCTGCCCGGACAGGGGTAGAGACCCAGTACTTC

size: .
V: TRBV6-1
J: TRBJ1-2
D: .
CDR3: CASSTGLTPYGYTF
DNA: TGTGCCAGCAGCACAGGGTTAACTCCCTATGGCTACACCTTC

size: many
V: TRBV28
J: TRBJ2-7
D: .
CDR3: CASRPSLWLVRSYEQYF
DNA: TGTGCCAGCCGACCGAGCCTGTGGCTAGTGCGCTCCTACGAGCAGTACTTC

size: .
V: TRBV3-1
J: TRBJ1-2
D: .
CDR3: CASSQDTLGYGYTF
DNA: TGTGCCAGCAGCCAAGATACTCTTGGCTATGGCTACACCTTC

size: .
V: TRBV20-1
J: TRBJ2-7
D: .
CDR3: CSATPRTDSYEQYF
DNA: TGCAGTGCTACACCCCGGACAGATTCCTACGAGCAGTACTTC

size: .
V: TRBV19
J: TRBJ2-7
D: .
CDR3: CASSTSGNEQYF
DNA: TGTGCCAGTAGTACTTCGGGGAACGAGCAGTACTTC

size: .
V: TRBV18
J: TRBJ2-1
D: .
CDR3: CASSPPSLGSAKEQFF
DNA: TGTGCCAGCTCACCACCTTCCCTCGGGTCCGCAAAGGAGCAGTTCTTC

size: many
V: TRBV30
J: TRBJ1-1
D: TRBD1
CDR3: CAWSRDRPEAFF
DNA: TGTGCCTGGAGTAGGGACAGACCTGAAGCTTTCTTT

size: many
V: TRBV3-1
J: TRBJ1-1
D: .
CDR3: CASSQEDRGTEAFF
DNA: TGTGCCAGCAGCCAAGAGGACAGAGGCACTGAAGCTTTCTTT

size: few
V: TRBV6-2/TRBV6-3
J: TRBJ1-1
D: TRBD1
CDR3: CASIPTGGVEAFF
DNA: TGTGCCAGCATTCCAACAGGGGGAGTCGAAGCTTTCTTT

size: many
V: TRBV11-2
J: TRBJ1-6
D: .
CDR3: CASSLDPPSSYNSPLHF
DNA: TGTGCCAGCAGCTTAGATCCACCGAGCTCCTATAATTCACCCCTCCACTTT

size: many
V: TRBV11-2
J: TRBJ1-4
D: .
CDR3: CASSLGIANEKLFF
DNA: TGTGCCAGCAGCTTGGGGATAGCTAATGAAAAACTGTTTTTT

size: .
V: TRBV3-1
J: TRBJ2-7
D: TRBD2
CDR3: CASNVAGAYEQYF
DNA: TGTGCCAGCAATGTAGCGGGAGCCTACGAGCAGTACTTC

size: .
V: TRBV7-9
J: TRBJ1-1
D: .
CDR3: CASSLDVSGDGDTEAFF
DNA: TGTGCCAGCAGCTTAGACGTGTCAGGGGATGGGGACACTGAAGCTTTCTTT

size: few
V: TRBV9
J: TRBJ2-5
D: .
CDR3: CASSVDRDILETQYF
DNA: TGTGCCAGCAGCGTAGACAGGGATATCCTAGAGACCCAGTACTTC

size: many
V: TRBV2
J: TRBJ1-1
D: .
CDR3: CASEPRSGLNTEAFF
DNA: TGTGCCAGCGAACCCCGTTCAGGGTTGAACACTGAAGCTTTCTTT

size: once
V: TRBV12-5
J: TRBJ2-3
D: TRBD1
CDR3: CASGGQSSTDTQYF
DNA: TGTGCTAGTGGGGGACAGTCTAGCACAGATACGCAGTATTTT

size: many
V: TRBV20-1
J: TRBJ2-7
D: TRBD2
CDR3: CSARAGPSGSYEQYF
DNA: TGCAGTGCGAGAGCTGGCCCGAGCGGGAGTTACGAGCAGTACTTC

size: .
V: TRBV9
J: TRBJ2-2
D: TRBD2
CDR3: CASSDTGTMRGELFF
DNA: TGTGCCAGCAGCGATACCGGGACTATGCGTGGGGAGCTGTTTTTT

size: .
V: TRBV11-2
J: TRBJ2-2
D: .
CDR3: CASRRRNLNTGELFF
DNA: TGTGCCAGCAGACGTCGTAACCTGAACACCGGGGAGCTGTTTTTT

size: few
V: TRBV29-1
J: TRBJ2-5
D: .
CDR3: CSAVKYQETQYF
DNA: TGCAGCGCCGTAAAGTACCAAGAGACCCAGTACTTC

size: .
V: TRBV11-2
J: TRBJ1-4
D: .
CDR3: CASSLADSWGEKLFF
DNA: TGTGCCAGCAGCTTAGCGGATTCGTGGGGGGAAAAACTGTTTTTT

size: .
V: TRBV19
J: TRBJ2-2
D: TRBD2
CDR3: CASSTNSPGLAGTGELFF
DNA: TGTGCCAGTAGCACCAACTCACCGGGACTAGCGGGGACCGGGGAGCTGTTTTTT

size: .
V: TRBV19
J: TRBJ2-7
D: TRBD1
CDR3: CASSGQGDVLREQYF
DNA: TGTGCCAGTTCCGGACAGGGGGATGTGTTACGCGAGCAGTACTTC

size: few
V: TRBV18
J: TRBJ2-7
D: .
CDR3: CASSPTGALYEQYF
DNA: TGTGCCAGCTCACCAACGGGGGCCCTTTACGAGCAGTACTTC